This T cell receptor (beta chain) was sequenced for a study of cytomegalovirus exposure and HLA in healthy donors. For the study at large: Unique TCRs from HLA-typed donors, approximately 80 million of them, were held in an early data release. Findings of the study overall: For most TCR sequences rarity was the rule, although some public TCRs occurred in many donors.

As for the donors, each was a healthy bone marrow donor. As to this clone: Its target is not known.

The primer mix had 60 Vbeta and 13 Jbeta primers. Produced via immunoSEQ multiplex PCR; TCRdb's table is partial and in-frame only. Here the sample spans 150,000 to 200,000 clones, approximately 85% being singletons. The CDR3 spans 16 residues. V was pared by 5 bases and J by 1 base, with 16 bases between. Germline-derived CDR1 and CDR2 are SEHNR and FQNEAQ (reference sequence). Sequenced input: PBMCs. The receptor was isolated from a man between 18 and 35 years old in good health and CMV-seronegative. The chain combines TRBV7-9 with TRBJ2-3; perhaps TRBD2 as D (6 bases). CDR3 amino acids: CASSSGPEGGTDTQYF. The CDR3 nucleotides read TGTGCCAGCAGCAGCGGCCCGGAGGGCGGCACAGATACGCAGTATTTT. Combining the CDR3 with reference TRBV7-9 and TRBJ2-3 gives the whole variable domain DTGVSQNPRHKITKRGQNVTFRCDPISEHNRLYWYRQTLGQGPEFLTYFQNEAQLEKSRLLSDRFSAERPKGSFSTLEIQRTEQGDSAMYLCASSSGPEGGTDTQYFGPGTRLTVL.